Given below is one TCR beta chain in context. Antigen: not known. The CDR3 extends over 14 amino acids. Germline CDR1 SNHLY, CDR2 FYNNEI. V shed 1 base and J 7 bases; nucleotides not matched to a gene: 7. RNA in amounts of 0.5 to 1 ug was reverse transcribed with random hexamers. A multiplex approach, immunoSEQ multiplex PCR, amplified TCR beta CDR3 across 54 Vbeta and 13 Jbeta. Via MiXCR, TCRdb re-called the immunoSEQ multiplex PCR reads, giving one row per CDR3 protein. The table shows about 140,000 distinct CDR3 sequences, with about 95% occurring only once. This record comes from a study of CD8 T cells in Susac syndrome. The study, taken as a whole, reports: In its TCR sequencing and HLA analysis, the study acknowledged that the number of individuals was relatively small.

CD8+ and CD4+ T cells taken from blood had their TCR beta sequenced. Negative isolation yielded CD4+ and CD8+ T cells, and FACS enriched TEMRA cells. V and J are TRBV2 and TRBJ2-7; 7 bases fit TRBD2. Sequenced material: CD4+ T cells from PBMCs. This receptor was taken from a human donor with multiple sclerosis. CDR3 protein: CASSEEPGLREQYF. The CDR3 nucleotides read TGTGCCAGCAGTGAAGAACCGGGACTACGAGAGCAGTACTTC.